The next 5 T cell receptor beta chains were all read from a single sample in a study of blood T cells in healthy people across ages. A sample-barcoded 5' primer and a J-beta primer mix were used in a second PCR of about 7 to 12 cycles. TCRdb independently ran MiXCR on the 5' RACE reads; one entry per CDR3 protein. This table has 1,500,000 or so distinct CDR3 sequences, around 40% appearing once. The source material was blood. These TCRs come from a woman younger than 35 in good health.

This clonotype showed up just a few times. CDR3 sequence: CASSEGLSLRDVQYF. CDR3 nucleotides: TGTGCCAGCAGCGAGGGACTGTCCCTACGAGACGTTCAGTACTTC. The chain joins TRBV7-3 to TRBJ2-4; weak D call: TRBD2 (6 bases). Germline V CDR1 and CDR2: SGHTA, FQGTGA. V lost 5 bases and J 11 bases, leaving 22 bases between the germline ends. CDR3 length equals 15 residues.

This clonotype was seen more than once but under ten times. The V and J genes are TRBV13 and TRBJ1-1, with D maybe TRBD1 (6 bases). Germline lookup yields CDR1 PRHDT and CDR2 FYEKMQ (reference sequence). V dropped 5 bases and J dropped 1 base, with 17 bases sitting between them. The CDR3 has 16 amino acids. Written as DNA, the CDR3 is TGTGCCAGCAGCCCCCGAGCAGGGGCCCAGAACACTGAAGCTTTCTTT. It is translated as CASSPRAGAQNTEAFF.

This clonotype was detected many times. CDR3 DNA: TGCGCCAGCAGCCCCGGACAGGGAGATCAGCCCCAGCATTTT. Translating gives CASSPGQGDQPQHF. This chain links TRBV4-1 with TRBJ1-5; 8 nucleotides line up with TRBD1. From germline, CDR1 is MGHRA and CDR2 YSYEKL. V gave up 4 bases and J gave up 5 bases; unmatched junction bases: 4. The CDR3 is 14 residues long.

This clonotype has a handful of counts. The chain links TRBV5-1 to TRBJ1-1; 8 nucleotides match TRBD1. Germline lookup yields CDR1 SGHRS and CDR2 YFSETQ. J gave up 8 bases and V 1 base, and 4 bases lay outside the gene matches. CDR3 length equals 13 residues. The CDR3 reads CASSLTGDREAFF. The CDR3 DNA follows: TGCGCCAGCAGCTTGACCGGGGACAGGGAAGCTTTCTTT. Full variable domain (remainder filled in from reference TRBV5-1 and TRBJ1-1): KAGVTQTPRYLIKTRGQQVTLSCSPISGHRSVSWYQQTPGQGLQFLFEYFSETQRNKGNFPGRFSGRQFSNSRSEMNVSTLELGDSALYLCASSLTGDREAFFGQGTRLTVV.

A remark on this clonotype: An end of the junction does not agree with germline; a read error may underlie this. The chain links TRBV4-1 to TRBJ2-5; either TRBD1 or TRBD2 may supply D (5 bases each). The CDR3 extends over 13 amino acids. In germline, CDR1 is MGHRA, CDR2 YSYEKL. CDR3 amino acids: CASSLTVGETRYF. The CDR3 coding sequence is TGCGCCAGCAGCCTTACCGTGGGGGAGACCCGGTACTTC.